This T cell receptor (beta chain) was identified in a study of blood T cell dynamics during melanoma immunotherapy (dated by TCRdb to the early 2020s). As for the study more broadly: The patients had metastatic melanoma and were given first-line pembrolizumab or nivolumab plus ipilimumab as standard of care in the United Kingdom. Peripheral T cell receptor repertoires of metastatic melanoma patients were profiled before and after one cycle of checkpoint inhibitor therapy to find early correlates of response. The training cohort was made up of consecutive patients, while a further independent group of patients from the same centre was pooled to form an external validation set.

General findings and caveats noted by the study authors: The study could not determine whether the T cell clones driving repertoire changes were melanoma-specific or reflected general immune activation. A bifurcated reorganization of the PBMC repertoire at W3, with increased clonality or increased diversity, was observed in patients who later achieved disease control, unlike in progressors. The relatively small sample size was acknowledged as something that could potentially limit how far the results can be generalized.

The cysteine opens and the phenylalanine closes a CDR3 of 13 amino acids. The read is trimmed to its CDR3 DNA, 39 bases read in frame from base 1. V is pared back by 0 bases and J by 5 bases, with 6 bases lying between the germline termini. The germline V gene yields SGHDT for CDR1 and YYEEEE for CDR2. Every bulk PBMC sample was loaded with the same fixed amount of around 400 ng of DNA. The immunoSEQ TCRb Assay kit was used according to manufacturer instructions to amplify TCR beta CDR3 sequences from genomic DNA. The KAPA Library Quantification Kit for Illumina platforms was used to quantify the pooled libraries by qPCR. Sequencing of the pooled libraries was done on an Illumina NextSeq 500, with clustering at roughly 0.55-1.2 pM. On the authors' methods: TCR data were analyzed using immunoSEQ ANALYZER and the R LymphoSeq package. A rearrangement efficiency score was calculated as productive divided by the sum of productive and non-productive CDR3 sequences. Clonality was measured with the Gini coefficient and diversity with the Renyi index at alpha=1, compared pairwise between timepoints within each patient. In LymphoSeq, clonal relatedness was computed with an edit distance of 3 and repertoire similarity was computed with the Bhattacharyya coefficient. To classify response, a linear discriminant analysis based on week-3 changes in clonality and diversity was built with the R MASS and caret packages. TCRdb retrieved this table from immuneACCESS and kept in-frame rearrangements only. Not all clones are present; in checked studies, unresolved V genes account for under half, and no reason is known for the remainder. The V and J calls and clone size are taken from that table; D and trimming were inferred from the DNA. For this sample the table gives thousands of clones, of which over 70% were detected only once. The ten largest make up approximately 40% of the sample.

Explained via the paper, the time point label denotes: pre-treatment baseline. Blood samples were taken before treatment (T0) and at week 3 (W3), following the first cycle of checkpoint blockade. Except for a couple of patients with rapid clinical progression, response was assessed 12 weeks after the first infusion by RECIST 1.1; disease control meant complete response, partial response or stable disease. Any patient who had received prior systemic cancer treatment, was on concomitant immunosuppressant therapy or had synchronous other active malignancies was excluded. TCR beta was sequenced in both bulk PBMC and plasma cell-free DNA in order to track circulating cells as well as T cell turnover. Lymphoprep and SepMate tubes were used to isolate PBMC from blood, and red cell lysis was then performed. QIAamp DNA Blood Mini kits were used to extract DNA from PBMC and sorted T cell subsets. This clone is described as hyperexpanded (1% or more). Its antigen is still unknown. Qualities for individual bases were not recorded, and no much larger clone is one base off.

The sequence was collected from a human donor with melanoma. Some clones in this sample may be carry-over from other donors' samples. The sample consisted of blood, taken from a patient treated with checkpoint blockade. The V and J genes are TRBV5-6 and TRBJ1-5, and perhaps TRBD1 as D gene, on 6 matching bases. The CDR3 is CASSLAGDQPQHF. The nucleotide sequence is TGTGCCAGCAGCTTGGCAGGGGATCAGCCCCAGCATTTT.